These 18 T cell receptor beta chains came from one sample sequenced in a study of T cells in Graves' hyperthyroidism and ophthalmopathy. RNA transcripts provided the source from which TCR beta CDR3 regions were amplified. First-round RT-PCR of the TCR CDR3 relied on the HTBI primer set. In TCRdb, the multiplex PCR reads were re-called with MiXCR into one record per CDR3 protein. The repertoire holds tens of thousands of distinct CDR3 sequences, with under 70% as singletons. Sequenced material: blood. Source of these receptors: a woman in her sixties or seventies with Graves' ophthalmopathy.

The J gene is TRBJ2-3, the V gene TRBV12-1. TRBV12-1 corresponds to a pseudogene. The CDR3 length is 13 residues. CDR3 loop: CASSFDVTDTQYF. CDR3 sequence (DNA): TGTGCCAGCAGCTTTGACGTCACAGATACGCAGTATTTT.

The chain links TRBV5-5 to TRBJ1-2; TRBD1 matches 7 bases. With V trimmed by 0 bases and J by 3 bases, 2 bases remained unmatched. The germline gives CDR1 SGHKS, CDR2 YYEKEE (reference sequence). The CDR3 loop spans 14 amino acids. CDR3 region: CASSLADRDYGYTF. CDR3 sequence (DNA): TGTGCCAGCAGCTTGGCAGACAGGGACTATGGCTACACCTTC.

This clonotype turned up a few times. The V gene is TRBV10-3, the J gene TRBJ1-1; D perhaps matches TRBD1 (5 bases). Trimming took 6 bases from V and 4 from J, leaving 12 bases between them. Germline V CDR1 and CDR2: ENHRY, SYGVKD. The CDR3 sequence is 13 residues long. DNA of the CDR3: TGTGCCATCAGCAGGGACGGCGTCACTGAAGCTTTCTTT. This codes for CAISRDGVTEAFF.

This clonotype turned up a few times. The chain joins TRBV11-3 to TRBJ2-2; 7 bases line up with TRBD1. The CDR3 is 14 amino acids. V trimming: 2 bases; J trimming: 6 bases; junction bases outside the gene matches: 3. CDR1 is SGHNT, CDR2 YENEEA, per germline. CDR3 residues: CASSLRQGAGELFF. CDR3 sequence (DNA): TGTGCCAGCAGCTTAAGGCAGGGGGCCGGGGAGCTGTTTTTT. Combining the CDR3 with reference TRBV11-3 and TRBJ2-2 gives the whole variable domain EAGVVQSPRYKIIEKKQPVAFWCNPISGHNTLYWYLQNLGQGPELLIRYENEEAVDDSQLPKDRFSAERLKGVDSTLKIQPAELGDSAVYLCASSLRQGAGELFFGEGSRLTVL.

This clonotype was observed many times. The V call is TRBV11-2, the J call TRBJ1-2, with 7 bases fitting TRBD1. The CDR3 runs 12 residues. V lost 7 bases to trimming and J lost 8 bases; unmatched junction nucleotides: 7. Germline V lookup: CDR1 SGHAT, CDR2 FQNNGV. CDR3 amino acids: CASTKTGNGYTF. CDR3 nucleotide sequence: TGTGCCAGCACCAAGACAGGGAACGGCTACACCTTC.

To note about this clonotype: An end of the junction does not agree with germline; a read error may underlie this. The gene calls are TRBV27 and TRBJ2-4; D is perhaps TRBD1 or TRBD2 (6 bases each). CDR1 is MNHEY and CDR2 is SMNVEV in the germline V gene (reference sequence). The CDR3 sequence is 13 residues long. As DNA, the CDR3 is TGTGTGGTGGGGGGCGCCGGCCAAAACATTCGGTACTTC. Translating gives CVVGGAGQNIRYF.

Ten or more counts support this clonotype. This sequence joins TRBV6-5 and TRBJ2-1; 7 bases match TRBD2. The length of the CDR3 is 16 residues. Trimming took 2 bases from V and 11 from J; bases not matched to a gene: 15. The germline gives CDR1 MNHEY, CDR2 SVGAGI. CDR3 sequence (DNA): TGTGCCAGCAGTTACAGCCGGGACTATCCGTACCCTAAGCAGTTCTTC. It yields the protein CASSYSRDYPYPKQFF.

This clonotype came up many times. J is TRBJ2-7 and V is TRBV6-2 or TRBV6-3; 9 bases fit TRBD1. CDR1 MNHEY and CDR2 SVGEGT come from the germline V gene. This CDR3 is built from 14 residues. V was pared by 6 bases and J by 0 bases, with 3 bases of the junction left unmatched. CDR3 nucleotide sequence: TGTGCCAGCAGGGGGACAGGGAGCTCCTACGAGCAGTACTTC. Protein sequence: CASRGTGSSYEQYF.

This clonotype has at least ten counts. V gene TRBV5-6 combines with J gene TRBJ2-7; no definite D call. Trimming pared 1 base from V and 7 bases from J, leaving 9 bases between. CDR3 length: 12 amino acids. Germline values: CDR1 SGHDT, CDR2 YYEEEE. In DNA, the CDR3 is TGTGCCAGCAGCTTGTATGCGGAGGAGCAGTACTTC. This sequence encodes CASSLYAEEQYF. Full variable domain (remainder filled in from reference TRBV5-6 and TRBJ2-7): DAGVTQSPTHLIKTRGQQVTLRCSPKSGHDTVSWYQQALGQGPQFIFQYYEEEERQRGNFPDRFSGHQFPNYSSELNVNALLLGDSALYLCASSLYAEEQYFGPGTRLTVT.

This clonotype was seen at least ten times. This rearrangement joins TRBV19 to TRBJ2-7; perhaps TRBD1 as D (6 bases). Germline values: CDR1 LNHDA, CDR2 SQIVND (reference sequence). The germline V and J ends were trimmed by 4 bases and 2 bases, with 18 bases remaining between them. The CDR3 length is 16 residues. CDR3 in DNA: TGTGCCAGTAGTAAGGGCGCAGGGGTCAAAACCTACGAGCAGTACTTC. It codes for CASSKGAGVKTYEQYF.

This clonotype was observed at least ten times. The chain employs TRBV10-3 and TRBJ1-6, with a tentative D call TRBD1 (6 bases). V was shortened by 11 bases and J by 15 bases, with 20 bases between the two germline ends. Germline V gene lookup returns CDR1 ENHRY and CDR2 SYGVKD. This CDR3 has 12 residues. The CDR3 sequence is CASRGGNLHLHF. The DNA of the CDR3 is TGTGCCTCCAGGGGAGGTAATTTACACCTCCACTTT.

The chain recombines TRBV15 with TRBJ2-7; 14 bases agree with TRBD2. From germline, CDR1 is LNHNV and CDR2 YYDKDF (reference sequence). The CDR3 sequence is 15 residues long. The V and J ends lost 5 bases and 6 bases, in that order; junction bases with no gene match: 6. In DNA form, the CDR3 reads TGTGCCACCAGCCGACTAGCGGGAGGGCCCGGCGAGCAGTACTTC. It translates to CATSRLAGGPGEQYF.

The chain carries TRBV7-2 and TRBJ2-7, with a weak D call TRBD2 (6 bases). Germline assignment: CDR1 SGHTA and CDR2 FQGNSA. Trimming removed 5 bases from V and 2 bases from J, with 16 bases in between. The CDR3 loop spans 15 amino acids. CDR3 sequence reads: CASSPGLGGAYEQYF. CDR3 coding DNA: TGTGCCAGCAGCCCGGGGTTGGGGGGAGCCTACGAGCAGTACTTC. Combining the CDR3 with reference TRBV7-2 and TRBJ2-7 gives the whole variable domain GAGVSQSPSNKVTEKGKDVELRCDPISGHTALYWYRQSLGQGLEFLIYFQGNSAPDKSGLPSDRFSAERTGGSVSTLTIQRTQQEDSAVYLCASSPGLGGAYEQYFGPGTRLTVT.

With regard to this clonotype: A read error may produce the germline difference seen at one junction end. The chain carries TRBV14 and TRBJ1-4, with 11 bases identical to TRBD1. This CDR3 is 15 amino acids long. Per germline, CDR1 SGHDN and CDR2 FVKESK. The CDR3 bases are TGTGCCAGCAGCCTCGGGACAGGGGGAAGTGAAAAACTGCCTTTT. Translating it yields CASSLGTGGSEKLPF. Looking up the rest from reference TRBV14 and TRBJ1-4 gives the full variable domain: EAGVTQFPSHSVIEKGQTVTLRCDPISGHDNLYWYRRVMGKEIKFLLHFVKESKQDESGMPNNRFLAERTGGTYSTLKVQPAELEDSGVYFCASSLGTGGSEKLPFGSGTQLSVL.

V usage is TRBV5-1 and J usage is TRBJ1-1, with D possibly matching TRBD1 (6 bases). This CDR3 is built from 15 residues. Germline values: CDR1 SGHRS, CDR2 YFSETQ. Trimming shortened V by 7 bases and J by 1 base, and 17 bases separated the two germline ends. The CDR3: CASADMTGGNTEAFF. The CDR3 DNA reads as TGCGCCAGCGCGGACATGACAGGCGGGAACACTGAAGCTTTCTTT. Filled out from reference TRBV5-1 and TRBJ1-1, the complete variable domain reads KAGVTQTPRYLIKTRGQQVTLSCSPISGHRSVSWYQQTPGQGLQFLFEYFSETQRNKGNFPGRFSGRQFSNSRSEMNVSTLELGDSALYLCASADMTGGNTEAFFGQGTRLTVV.

This clonotype was recorded many times. This chain links TRBV5-6 with TRBJ2-1; TRBD1 aligns across 7 bases. The CDR3 is 14 residues long. The V gene end was trimmed by 0 bases and the J gene end by 5 bases; junction bases not matched to a gene: 2. The germline V gene encodes CDR1 SGHDT and CDR2 YYEEEE. CDR3 DNA: TGTGCCAGCAGCTTGGGGGACAGAGACAATGAGCAGTTCTTC. Its translation: CASSLGDRDNEQFF.

This clonotype was detected ten times or more. V usage is TRBV20-1 and J usage is TRBJ2-2; D may correspond to TRBD1 or TRBD2 (6 bases each). Trimming removed 3 bases from V and 8 bases from J, with 13 bases in between. This CDR3 is 13 amino acids long. Germline V lookup: CDR1 DFQATT, CDR2 SNEGSKA (reference sequence). The CDR3 bases are TGCAGTGCTAGTGGGGGGCGTACAGGGGAGCTGTTTTTT. This encodes CSASGGRTGELFF.

This rearrangement joins TRBV20-1 to TRBJ1-5; D is ambiguous. Germline CDR1 is DFQATT and CDR2 is SNEGSKA (reference sequence). The CDR3 is 14 amino acids. V was cut by 1 base and J by 7 bases, with 14 bases left in between. CDR3 amino acids: CSARAAGAGQPQHF. CDR3 sequence (DNA): TGCAGTGCTAGAGCAGCAGGCGCCGGGCAGCCCCAGCATTTT.